This is a list of T cell receptor beta chains from one sample in a study of radiation and T cells in renal cell carcinoma. TCRdb keeps only in-frame clones here, not all; method: immunoSEQ multiplex PCR. The table records 100,000 to 150,000 clones, around 85% of them present only once. The specimen was blood, collected from a patient whose treatment included radiotherapy and nephrectomy. The receptors were gathered from a man over 45 with renal cell carcinoma. The CDR3 runs from the conserved cysteine through the conserved F or W. D genes are given only for firm matches.

>TRBD1|TRBV7-2
CASSLDRGPHQPQHF
>.|TRBV9
CASSVRGESEKLFF
>TRBD1|TRBV5-1
CASKGGQGANTGELFF
>.|TRBV5-1
CASSLAGLNMNTEAFF
>.|TRBV4-1
CASSQVVGPNEKLFF
>.|TRBV11-1
CASSFGQGHQETQYF
>.|TRBV19
CASSPTGENTEAFF
>.|TRBV19
CASSIWTGNTEAFF
>TRBD2|TRBV7-2
CASSASLERGADTGELFF
>.|TRBV5-1
CASSDGRAQETQYF
>.|TRBV5-1
CASSLGLGGTNEKLFF
>.|TRBV7-9
CASSLVLGQEETQYF
>TRBD1|TRBV10-1
CASSETSGTGGEKAFF
>TRBD1|TRBV5-6
CASSWVATGRTF
>.|TRBV18
CASSRAGGGLGYEQYF
>TRBD2|TRBV7-2
CASSLSSGAVDTQYF
>TRBD2|TRBV6-6
CASSLAGQSYEQYF
>.|TRBV5-5
CASSLTVRGPTFDTQYF
>.|TRBV19
CASSIQAGLLNQPQHF
>.|TRBV7-9
CASSLGSGGGYTF
>TRBD2|TRBV9
CASSVVLGGLAKTDTQYF
>.|TRBV9
CASSVAHHPGTQYF
>TRBD2|TRBV6-1
CASSELLAGVEQYF
>.|TRBV7-2
CASSLFYQGGQETQYF
>TRBD2|TRBV7-9
CASSPPGAGGIF
>.|TRBV15
CATSRVTLNTEAFF
>TRBD2|TRBV27
CASTKRPSGIINEQFF
>.|TRBV9
CASSDRQSAGGGELFF
>.|TRBV5-6
CASSLIARRGNEQFF
>TRBD2|TRBV19
CASSTGLAYEQYF
>.|TRBV2
CASSPPRGRETQYF
>TRBD1|TRBV7-2
CASSLTGKETQYF
>.|TRBV27
CASSLFPRGEKLFF
>TRBD1|TRBV9
CASSVVGTGLYTF
>TRBD1|TRBV28
CASLKTGGAYGYTF
>.|TRBV5-1
CASSTYRDEQYF
>TRBD1|TRBV7-2
CASSPWGRQGGVQPQHF
>TRBD1|TRBV7-9
CASSFAAGGYEQYF
>TRBD2|TRBV7-2
CASASDPGGRGEQFF
>TRBD2|TRBV18
CASSPFRAGGTSGSTGELFF
>.|TRBV5-1
CASTRGGLSEAFF